One and the same sample provided the 21 T cell receptor beta chains below, sequenced in a study of T cell responses to AZD1222 COVID-19 vaccine. Measured with immunoSEQ multiplex PCR; TCRdb has only the in-frame clones, and not every one. The data hold roughly 130,000 clones, with approximately 92% observed a single time. The material was peripheral blood, obtained on day 0 of AZD1222 vaccination. These receptor sequences come from an adult in good health.

V and J are TRBV28 and TRBJ2-7, with D unclear. The length of the CDR3 is 14 residues. V was pared by 0 bases and J by 1 base, with 7 bases between. Germline lookup yields CDR1 MDHEN and CDR2 SYDVKM. CDR3 nucleotides: TGTGCCAGCAGTTTATGGGCCAGGTCCTACGAGCAGTACTTC. Encoded protein: CASSLWARSYEQYF.

The J gene is TRBJ1-2, the V gene TRBV2; 8 nucleotides match TRBD1. J lost 5 bases, V lost 6 bases, and 8 bases had no gene match. Germline CDR1 and CDR2: SNHLY and FYNNEI. The CDR3 length is 14 residues. This CDR3 is CASSGRDRSYGYTF. The CDR3 DNA sequence: TGTGCCAGCAGCGGGCGGGACAGGAGTTATGGCTACACCTTC.

The CDR3: CASSQNWDRANEQYF. CDR3 bases: TGTGCCAGCAGCCAAAACTGGGACAGGGCCAACGAGCAGTACTTC. The V and J genes are TRBV6-5 and TRBJ2-7, with 9 bases matching TRBD1. Germline CDR1 MNHEY, CDR2 SVGAGI. The ends lost 6 bases at V and 5 bases at J; junction bases unmatched: 11. The CDR3 is 15 residues long.

The chain links TRBV5-4 to TRBJ2-2, with 7 bases aligning to TRBD1. V was clipped by 7 bases and J by 7 bases; unmatched bases: 7. Germline V gives CDR1 SGHNT, CDR2 YYREEE (reference sequence). CDR3 length: 13 amino acids. The CDR3, as DNA: TGTGCCAGCGCCCAACAGGGGTTCGGGGAGCTGTTTTTT. This encodes CASAQQGFGELFF.

The CDR3 protein is CASSRDRSNEKLFF. CDR3 DNA: TGTGCCAGCAGTCGGGACAGATCTAATGAAAAACTGTTTTTT. V usage is TRBV6-2 or TRBV6-3 and J usage is TRBJ1-4, with TRBD1 matching 7 bases. Losses at the gene ends were 5 bases for V and 3 bases for J; bases not matched to a gene: 3. The V gene's germline CDR1 is MNHEY and CDR2 SVGEGT. The CDR3 has 14 amino acids.

The chain recombines TRBV5-1 with TRBJ2-6; no reliable D call. Germline CDR1 SGHRS, CDR2 YFSETQ. V was trimmed by 3 bases and J by 0 bases, leaving 4 bases between them. This CDR3 comprises 14 residues. CDR3 amino acids: CASSSGSGANVLTF. DNA of the CDR3: TGCGCCAGCAGCTCGGGCTCTGGGGCCAACGTCCTGACTTTC. The variable domain in full, with the rest retrieved from reference TRBV5-1 and TRBJ2-6, is KAGVTQTPRYLIKTRGQQVTLSCSPISGHRSVSWYQQTPGQGLQFLFEYFSETQRNKGNFPGRFSGRQFSNSRSEMNVSTLELGDSALYLCASSSGSGANVLTFGAGSRLTVL.

V gene TRBV7-3 combines with J gene TRBJ1-6; D ambiguous. Germline V gene lookup returns CDR1 SGHTA and CDR2 FQGTGA. Trimming shortened V by 5 bases and J by 1 base, and 6 bases separated the two germline ends. This CDR3 has 14 amino acids. The chain's CDR3 is CASSLGSYNSPLHF. CDR3 sequence (DNA): TGTGCCAGCAGCCTGGGTTCCTATAATTCACCCCTCCACTTT.

This clone was detected only a few times. Other DNA sequences in this specimen translate into the identical CDR3. V gene TRBV5-1 combines with J gene TRBJ1-2, with TRBD1 as a possible D gene (6 bases). Deletions cut 0 bases from V and 8 bases from J, with 11 bases between. The CDR3 is 13 residues long. Germline V gene lookup returns CDR1 SGHRS and CDR2 YFSETQ. The CDR3 DNA follows: TGCGCCAGCAGCTTGGTGGCAGGGGTGGGCTACACCTTC. Its protein product is CASSLVAGVGYTF.

V gene TRBV27 combines with J gene TRBJ1-2; unclear D gene. This CDR3 is 14 amino acids long. Germline CDR1 is MNHEY and CDR2 is SMNVEV (reference sequence). Trimming removed 3 bases from V and 4 bases from J, with 12 bases in between. CDR3 nucleotides: TGTGCCAGCAGTTTGGGCTTAAGTGGCTATGGCTACACCTTC. Protein product: CASSLGLSGYGYTF.

The rearrangement links TRBV13 to TRBJ1-1; TRBD1 is a possible D gene (5 bases). The CDR3 contains 15 residues. The ends were cut back, 5 bases at V and 7 bases at J, with 20 bases in the middle. The germline V gene has CDR1 PRHDT and CDR2 FYEKMQ (reference sequence). The CDR3 is CASSLRTSIGGEAFF. In nucleotides, the CDR3 is TGTGCCAGCAGCCTCAGGACCTCGATCGGGGGTGAAGCTTTCTTT.

V usage is TRBV5-6 and J usage is TRBJ2-1; D assignment may be TRBD1 or TRBD2 (5 bases each). V lost 3 bases and J 3 bases, leaving 16 bases between the germline ends. Germline V CDR1 and CDR2: SGHDT, YYEEEE. The CDR3 has 16 amino acids. The CDR3 spells CASSYKFGAGYNEQFF. In DNA form, the CDR3 reads TGTGCCAGCAGCTATAAATTCGGGGCTGGCTACAATGAGCAGTTCTTC.

The gene calls are TRBV5-1 and TRBJ2-5, with a possible D match to TRBD1 (6 bases). Deletions cut 5 bases from V and 1 base from J, with 18 bases between. Germline values: CDR1 SGHRS, CDR2 YFSETQ. CDR3 size: 16 residues. The chain's CDR3 is CASRPEGVGPQETQYF. Written as DNA, the CDR3 is TGCGCCAGCAGACCTGAGGGGGTGGGGCCCCAAGAGACCCAGTACTTC.

The genes are TRBV5-6 and TRBJ1-4, with a weak D call TRBD1 (6 bases). CDR3 size: 14 residues. Germline values: CDR1 SGHDT, CDR2 YYEEEE. The V gene lost 4 bases and the J gene lost 6 bases, with 13 bases spanning the gap. CDR3 sequence: CASSADRGDEKLFF. The CDR3 DNA sequence: TGTGCCAGCAGCGCGGACAGAGGAGATGAAAAACTGTTTTTT.

The chain uses TRBV3-1 (or the pseudogene TRBV3-2) and TRBJ1-3; D is unresolved. CDR3 length: 14 amino acids. Trimming left V 1 base short and J 0 bases short, with 4 bases between. In germline, CDR1 is LGHDT, CDR2 YNNKEL (reference sequence). The CDR3 sequence: CASSQVSSGNTIYF. The CDR3 nucleotides read TGTGCCAGCAGCCAAGTGAGCTCTGGAAACACCATATATTTT.

The CDR3 DNA follows: TGTGCCAGCAGTCTAGGGACAGGTGGTCAGCCCCAGCATTTT. Its protein is CASSLGTGGQPQHF. This chain joins TRBV5-6 and TRBJ1-5; the match to TRBD1 covers 8 bases. Germline V gene sequence: CDR1 SGHDT, CDR2 YYEEEE. This CDR3 region has 14 residues. After removal of 5 bases from V and 6 bases from J, the junction contained 7 bases not matched to a gene.

The chain carries TRBV5-1 and TRBJ2-3; 7 bases agree with TRBD1. There are 14 residues in the CDR3. CDR1 is SGHRS and CDR2 is YFSETQ in the germline V gene. V lost 0 bases, J lost 6 bases, and 4 bases stayed unmatched. The CDR3: CASSLVQGEDTQYF. The CDR3 bases are TGCGCCAGCAGCTTGGTGCAGGGGGAGGATACGCAGTATTTT.

The chain has TRBV5-1 and TRBJ2-5, with unresolved D. Trimming removed 0 bases at V and 4 bases at J, with 7 bases between. The CDR3 runs 13 residues. From germline, CDR1 is SGHRS and CDR2 YFSETQ. CDR3 region: CASSLDTSETQYF. CDR3 coding DNA: TGCGCCAGCAGCTTGGATACGTCAGAGACCCAGTACTTC.

The chain recombines TRBV11-2 with TRBJ2-7; the match to TRBD1 covers 10 bases. After removal of 5 bases from V and 4 bases from J, the junction contained 5 bases not matched to a gene. This CDR3 contains 14 residues. Germline V CDR1 and CDR2: SGHAT, FQNNGV. CDR3 in DNA: TGTGCCAGCAGCCAAGGGGGACAGGGGTACGAGCAGTACTTC. It specifies CASSQGGQGYEQYF.

V gene TRBV27 combines with J gene TRBJ2-7, with D possibly being TRBD1 or TRBD2 (6 bases each). Trimming cost V 5 bases and J 1 base, with 12 bases left between them. The germline V gene has CDR1 MNHEY and CDR2 SMNVEV (reference sequence). The CDR3 covers 14 residues. The CDR3 DNA reads as TGTGCCAGCAGTGACTGGGGGGCTTCCTACGAGCAGTACTTC. This codes for CASSDWGASYEQYF.

V and J are TRBV19 and TRBJ1-5; tentative D call: TRBD1 (5 bases). Trimming pared 0 bases from V and 3 bases from J, leaving 12 bases between. This CDR3 has 16 residues. Germline lookup yields CDR1 LNHDA and CDR2 SQIVND (reference sequence). CDR3 loop: CASSIEVGRANQPQHF. As DNA, the CDR3 is TGTGCCAGTAGTATAGAGGTGGGCAGGGCCAATCAGCCCCAGCATTTT.

The rearrangement joins TRBV28 to TRBJ1-6, with 7 positions matching TRBD1. V lost 10 bases, J lost 10 bases, and 10 bases stayed unmatched. CDR1 MDHEN and CDR2 SYDVKM come from the germline V gene. The CDR3 extends over 13 amino acids. The CDR3 sequence is CATHEAGGSPLHF. The CDR3 DNA reads TGTGCCACCCATGAAGCAGGGGGATCACCCCTCCACTTT.